Below, one TCR beta chain is given with its context. What it binds is not known. The source of the sample is a study of beta chain features in type 1 diabetes. The wider study: Age, gender, cell numbers and subset yield matched between patients and controls. Study-level points and caveats: Among patients with Type 1 diabetes, TCRB CDR3s were moderately but significantly shorter in every one of the four CD4+ subsets. HLA influence on TCRB rearrangement stayed unresolved here.

Reverse transcription of all isolated RNA meant that expressed TCRB transcripts were sequenced. The table came from immunoSEQ multiplex PCR; TCRdb's copy has only in-frame clones and leaves some out. The sample has 95,000 to 150,000 clones, about 15% seen once; the top ten hold around 2.5%. By way of CD45RO/CCR7/CD25/CD127/CD95/CD27, the CD4+ regulatory, stem cell-like memory, central memory and naive cells were sorted. This CDR3 is 12 amino acids long. Germline CDR1 and CDR2: WNHNN and SYGVQD (reference sequence). V was shortened by 2 bases and J by 4 bases, with 5 bases between the two germline ends.

The chain carries TRBV10-1 and TRBJ2-5, with no clear D. The TCR sequence derives from a man younger than 40 with type 1 diabetes. Material: central memory CD4+ T cells from blood. This CDR3 reads CASSETGETQYF. The CDR3 nucleotides are TGCGCCAGCAGTGAGACTGGAGAGACCCAGTACTTC.